A single sample gave rise to the 25 T cell receptor beta chains below, sequenced in a study of graft-versus-host responses after intestinal transplantation. For these receptors, no antigen is known. Only in-frame clones appear in the TCRdb table, and some are missing; sequencing was by immunoSEQ multiplex PCR. The sample yields about 47,000 clones, around 96% seen once. The source was unstimulated CD8+ T cells sorted from spleen or lymph node cells, collected before transplant. These receptors all stem from a human donor who was the organ donor for an intestinal transplant.

This clone was detected once. The chain employs TRBV27 and TRBJ2-3, with D unresolved. Germline V gives CDR1 MNHEY, CDR2 SMNVEV (reference sequence). V lost 3 bases and J lost 2, with 9 bases in between. The length of the CDR3 is 14 residues. This CDR3 is CASSFRVDTDTQYF. CDR3 bases: TGTGCCAGCAGTTTTAGGGTAGACACAGATACGCAGTATTTT.

V usage is TRBV18 and J usage is TRBJ2-7; TRBD1 matches 8 bases. From germline, CDR1 is KGHSH and CDR2 LQKENI. The CDR3 has 13 amino acids. The V segment lost 5 bases and the J segment 2 bases; nucleotides outside the gene matches: 2. The CDR3 DNA is TGTGCCAGCTCAATGACAGGGGCCTACGAGCAGTACTTC. It codes for CASSMTGAYEQYF.

The chain recombines TRBV28 with TRBJ1-1, with 7 bases fitting TRBD1. Germline CDR1 MDHEN, CDR2 SYDVKM. Losses at the gene ends were 11 bases for V and 0 bases for J; bases not matched to a gene: 12. CDR3 length: 15 residues. The CDR3: CASETGTVMNTEAFF. The CDR3, as DNA: TGTGCCTCTGAAACCGGGACAGTCATGAACACTGAAGCTTTCTTT.

This chain uses TRBV19 with TRBJ1-5; TRBD1 might be the D (6 bases). Germline V lookup: CDR1 LNHDA, CDR2 SQIVND (reference sequence). V was pared by 3 bases and J by 7 bases, with 13 bases between. The CDR3 contains 14 residues. Here the CDR3 DNA reads TGTGCCAGTAGTATCCAGGGGCTGGGACAGCCCCAGCATTTT. This translates into CASSIQGLGQPQHF.

The rearrangement joins TRBV6-6 to TRBJ1-5; 9 nucleotides line up with TRBD1. Per the germline V gene, CDR1 is MNHNY and CDR2 is SVGAGI (reference sequence). There are 16 residues in the CDR3. The junction had 12 bases not matched to a gene; V was cut back by 6 bases and J by 6 bases. In nucleotides, the CDR3 is TGTGCCAGCAGGACCGGGACAGGGCCCCTCGGTCAGCCCCAGCATTTT. This gives the protein CASRTGTGPLGQPQHF.

As to this clone: The sample holds other DNA sequences that translate to the same CDR3. The chain carries TRBV9 and TRBJ2-2, with D hard to call. Looked up from germline, CDR1 is SGDLS and CDR2 is YYNGEE. V dropped 0 bases and J dropped 4 bases, with 4 bases sitting between them. The CDR3 contains 13 residues. The CDR3 here is CASSVGGTGELFF. The CDR3 DNA reads TGTGCCAGCAGCGTAGGGGGCACCGGGGAGCTGTTTTTT.

The gene calls are TRBV9 and TRBJ2-7, with TRBD2 as a possible D gene (5 bases). The CDR3 spans 14 residues. V gave up 3 bases and J gave up 3 bases, with 13 bases separating them. Germline loops: CDR1 SGDLS, CDR2 YYNGEE. The CDR3 is CASSGSSAFYEQYF. DNA of the CDR3: TGTGCCAGCAGCGGGAGTAGCGCATTCTACGAGCAGTACTTC.

This chain connects TRBV11-2 to TRBJ2-1; tentatively, D is TRBD2 (6 bases). The V gene's germline CDR1 is SGHAT and CDR2 FQNNGV. The CDR3 consists of 14 residues. Trimming shortened V by 0 bases and J by 10 bases, and 13 bases separated the two germline ends. The CDR3: CASSLEWGDSEQFF. The CDR3 coding sequence is TGTGCCAGCAGCTTAGAGTGGGGGGATTCGGAGCAGTTCTTC.

This chain connects TRBV6-1 to TRBJ2-7; D may be TRBD2 (6 bases). V gave up 2 bases and J gave up 6 bases, with 17 bases separating them. In germline, CDR1 is MNHNS, CDR2 SASEGT. The CDR3 covers 15 residues. The CDR3 region has the DNA TGTGCCAGCAGTGAATGGGCGCAGGGAGGTTTCGAGCAGTACTTC. It is translated as CASSEWAQGGFEQYF.

This sequence joins TRBV13 and TRBJ2-2, with 8 bases lining up with TRBD1. Germline values: CDR1 PRHDT, CDR2 FYEKMQ (reference sequence). After removal of 5 bases from V and 4 bases from J, the junction contained 12 bases not matched to a gene. The CDR3 extends over 17 amino acids. This chain's CDR3 is CASSQGKQGVSTGELFF. The DNA of the CDR3 is TGTGCCAGCAGCCAAGGAAAACAGGGGGTCAGCACCGGGGAGCTGTTTTTT.

The CDR3 region has the DNA TGCGCCAGCAGCCCCTCGGGACAAGAGACCCAGTACTTC. It codes for CASSPSGQETQYF. The V call is TRBV4-1, the J call TRBJ2-5, with TRBD2 as a possible D gene (5 bases). Looked up from germline, CDR1 is MGHRA and CDR2 is YSYEKL. The CDR3 is 13 residues long. V lost 4 bases and J 2 bases, leaving 8 bases between the germline ends.

The J gene is TRBJ2-1, the V gene TRBV4-3; D remains ambiguous. Trimming took 4 bases from V and 8 from J, leaving 12 bases between them. The CDR3 runs 13 residues. Germline loops: CDR1 LGHNA, CDR2 YSLEER. Here the CDR3 reads CASSLPGRDEQFF. CDR3 nucleotides: TGCGCCAGCAGCCTCCCGGGCCGGGATGAGCAGTTCTTC.

The chain is built from TRBV4-2 and TRBJ2-5; D assignment may be TRBD1 or TRBD2 (5 bases each). The CDR3 length is 14 residues. With 1 base removed from V and 2 bases from J, the gap between germline ends came to 8 bases. Looked up from germline, CDR1 is LGHNA and CDR2 is YNFKEQ. The CDR3: CASSQAGQQETQYF. The CDR3 DNA follows: TGTGCCAGCAGCCAAGCGGGGCAGCAAGAGACCCAGTACTTC.

The J gene is TRBJ2-6, the V gene TRBV27, with D possibly being TRBD1 (5 bases). CDR3 length equals 17 residues. Germline-derived CDR1 and CDR2 are MNHEY and SMNVEV (reference sequence). Deletions cut 3 bases from V and 4 bases from J, with 16 bases between. The chain's CDR3 is CASSFTIGAAGANVLTF. CDR3 nucleotides: TGTGCCAGCAGTTTTACCATAGGGGCGGCCGGGGCCAACGTCCTGACTTTC.

V gene TRBV13 combines with J gene TRBJ1-1, with a tentative D call TRBD1 (6 bases). From germline, CDR1 is PRHDT and CDR2 FYEKMQ (reference sequence). Trimming took off 5 bases at V and 1 base at J, with 17 bases between the two ends. The CDR3 runs 16 residues. This CDR3 reads CASSGQPSTGNTEAFF. The CDR3 coding sequence is TGTGCCAGCAGCGGACAACCCTCGACAGGGAACACTGAAGCTTTCTTT. Using reference TRBV13 and TRBJ1-1 for the parts outside the CDR3, the full variable domain is AAGVIQSPRHLIKEKRETATLKCYPIPRHDTVYWYQQGPGQDPQFLISFYEKMQSDKGSIPDRFSAQQFSDYHSELNMSSLELGDSALYFCASSGQPSTGNTEAFFGQGTRLTVV.

The chain joins TRBV7-8 to TRBJ1-2; 7 positions agree with TRBD1. Germline-derived CDR1 and CDR2 are SGHVS and FQNEAQ. The CDR3 covers 19 residues. V was clipped by 3 bases and J by 4 bases; unmatched bases: 20. As DNA, the CDR3 is TGTGCCAGCAGCTTCCTAACCGGGACAGTCCTCGGTGAGGCCTATGGCTACACCTTC. Its protein product is CASSFLTGTVLGEAYGYTF.

The V and J genes are TRBV11-2 and TRBJ1-2; D is undetermined. The germline CDR1 and CDR2 sequences are SGHAT and FQNNGV. The CDR3 runs to 12 residues. V lost 3 bases to trimming and J lost 4 bases, with 6 bases between them. The CDR3 sequence is CASSLKAYGYTF. CDR3 nucleotide sequence: TGTGCCAGCAGCTTGAAAGCCTATGGCTACACCTTC.

V gene TRBV11-2 combines with J gene TRBJ2-5; weak D call: TRBD2 (6 bases). The V gene lost 5 bases and the J gene lost 3 bases, with 19 bases spanning the gap. The V gene's germline CDR1 is SGHAT and CDR2 FQNNGV. This CDR3 is built from 16 residues. The CDR3 nucleotides read TGTGCCAGCAGCCCGGTCTTGGGACTGGAGGAAGAGACCCAGTACTTC. Translating gives CASSPVLGLEEETQYF.

V is TRBV11-3 and J is TRBJ1-2; 9 positions match TRBD1. The germline CDR1 and CDR2 sequences are SGHNT and YENEEA. The CDR3 totals 15 residues. After removal of 3 bases from V and 8 bases from J, the junction contained 10 bases not matched to a gene. CDR3 nucleotide sequence: TGTGCCAGCAGCTTGCCGGGACAGGGTTCAGAGGGCTACACCTTC. Its protein is CASSLPGQGSEGYTF.

V and J are TRBV30 and TRBJ1-3; 9 bases fit TRBD1. This CDR3 comprises 12 residues. Germline V gives CDR1 GTSNPN, CDR2 SVGIG (reference sequence). The ends lost 5 bases at V and 7 bases at J; junction bases unmatched: 3. The CDR3: CAWGDRGNTIYF. As DNA, the CDR3 is TGTGCCTGGGGAGACAGGGGGAACACCATATATTTT.

The chain employs TRBV28 and TRBJ1-1; D remains ambiguous. Trimming shortened V by 7 bases and J by 6 bases, and 15 bases separated the two germline ends. Germline CDR1 is MDHEN and CDR2 is SYDVKM. This CDR3 has 13 residues. CDR3 region: CASIPRVAAEAFF. DNA for the CDR3: TGTGCCAGCATTCCGAGGGTGGCGGCTGAAGCTTTCTTT.

The sample holds one count of this clone. The rearrangement joins TRBV4-1 to TRBJ1-2; 7 nucleotides line up with TRBD1. In germline, CDR1 is MGHRA, CDR2 YSYEKL. The CDR3 has 14 residues. V was pared by 3 bases and J by 2 bases, with 3 bases of the junction left unmatched. In DNA, the CDR3 is TGCGCCAGCAGCCAGCCGACAGGGAACTATGGCTACACCTTC. It encodes CASSQPTGNYGYTF.

The chain recombines TRBV5-5 with TRBJ2-7; the D is unclear. The CDR3 spans 13 residues. Germline V lookup: CDR1 SGHKS, CDR2 YYEKEE (reference sequence). The ends were cut back, 4 bases at V and 0 bases at J, with 8 bases in the middle. The CDR3 protein is CASSSEYSYEQYF. CDR3 nucleotides: TGTGCCAGCAGCAGCGAATACTCCTACGAGCAGTACTTC.

The chain uses TRBV9 and TRBJ2-1, with 7 bases identical to TRBD2. The length of the CDR3 is 13 residues. With 0 bases clipped from V and 8 bases from J, the junction kept 2 bases outside the gene matches. CDR1 and CDR2 from the germline V gene are SGDLS and YYNGEE. This chain's CDR3 is CASSVGLAYEQFF. DNA for the CDR3: TGTGCCAGCAGCGTAGGACTAGCCTATGAGCAGTTCTTC. The whole variable domain, filled in from reference TRBV9 and TRBJ2-1, reads DSGVTQTPKHLITATGQRVTLRCSPRSGDLSVYWYQQSLDQGLQFLIQYYNGEERAKGNILERFSAQQFPDLHSELNLSSLELGDSALYFCASSVGLAYEQFFGPGTRLTVL.

The rearrangement links TRBV4-2 to TRBJ2-1; 13 bases map to TRBD2. Germline V gives CDR1 LGHNA, CDR2 YNFKEQ. CDR3 length: 20 residues. J gave up 0 bases and V 0 bases, and 8 bases lay outside the gene matches. This chain's CDR3 is CASSQDLSGLAGSSYNEQFF. In DNA, the CDR3 is TGTGCCAGCAGCCAAGATCTTTCGGGACTAGCGGGGAGCTCCTACAATGAGCAGTTCTTC.